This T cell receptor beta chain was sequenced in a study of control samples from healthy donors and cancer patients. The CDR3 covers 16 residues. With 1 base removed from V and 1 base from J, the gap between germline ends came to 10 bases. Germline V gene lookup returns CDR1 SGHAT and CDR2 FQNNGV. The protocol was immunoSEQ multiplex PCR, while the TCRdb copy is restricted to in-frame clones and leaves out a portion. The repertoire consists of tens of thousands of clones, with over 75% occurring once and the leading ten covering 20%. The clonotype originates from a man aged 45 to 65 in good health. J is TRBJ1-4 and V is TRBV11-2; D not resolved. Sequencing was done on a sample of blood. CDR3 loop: CASSLGVSQTNEKLFF. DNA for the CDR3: TGTGCCAGCAGCTTAGGAGTTTCGCAAACTAATGAAAAACTGTTTTTT.